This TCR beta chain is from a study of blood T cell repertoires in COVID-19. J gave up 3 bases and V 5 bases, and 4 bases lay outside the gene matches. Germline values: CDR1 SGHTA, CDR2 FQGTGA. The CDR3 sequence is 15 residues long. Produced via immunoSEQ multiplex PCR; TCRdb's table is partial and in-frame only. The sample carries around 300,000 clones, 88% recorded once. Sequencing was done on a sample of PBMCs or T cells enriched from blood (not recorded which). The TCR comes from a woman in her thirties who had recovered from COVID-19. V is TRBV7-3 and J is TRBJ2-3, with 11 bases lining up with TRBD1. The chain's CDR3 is CASSPDRGLTDTQYF. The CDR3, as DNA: TGTGCCAGCAGCCCGGACAGGGGGCTAACAGATACGCAGTATTTT. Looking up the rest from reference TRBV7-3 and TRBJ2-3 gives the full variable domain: GAGVSQTPSNKVTEKGKYVELRCDPISGHTALYWYRQSLGQGPEFLIYFQGTGAADDSGLPNDRFFAVRPEGSVSTLKIQRTERGDSAVYLCASSPDRGLTDTQYFGPGTRLTVL.